Listed here are 3 T cell receptor beta chains from one sample, sequenced in a study of T cell repertoires in cytomegalovirus infection. Antigen specificity for these receptors is unknown. TCRdb itself ran the reads through MiXCR, one entry per CDR3 protein. Of about 110,000 distinct CDR3 sequences listed, 25% to 35% are singletons. Sequenced material: CD8+ T cells from cultured PBMCs, taken from culture after CMV antigen stimulation. Receptors originate from a human donor in good health (CMV status not recorded). Some clones in this sample may be carry-over from other donors' samples.

The chain links TRBV7-6 to TRBJ2-3; 7 nucleotides agree with TRBD1. The junction had 5 bases not matched to a gene; V was cut back by 1 base and J by 1 base. The CDR3 sequence is 16 residues long. The V gene's germline CDR1 is SGHVS and CDR2 FNYEAQ. The CDR3 region is CASSLVDGQGTDTQYF. CDR3 nucleotides: TGTGCCAGCAGCTTAGTGGATGGACAGGGCACAGATACGCAGTATTTT. Full variable domain (remainder filled in from reference TRBV7-6 and TRBJ2-3): GAGVSQSPRYKVTKRGQDVALRCDPISGHVSLYWYRQALGQGPEFLTYFNYEAQQDKSGLPNDRFSAERPEGSISTLTIQRTEQRDSAMYRCASSLVDGQGTDTQYFGPGTRLTVL.

V is TRBV27 and J is TRBJ1-5; perhaps TRBD1 as D (6 bases). The CDR3 extends over 13 amino acids. V shed 8 bases and J shed 2 bases, with 10 bases lying between them. CDR1 and CDR2 from the germline V gene are MNHEY and SMNVEV (reference sequence). The CDR3 region is CASRAGGNQPQHF. The CDR3 DNA is TGTGCCAGCCGTGCAGGGGGCAATCAGCCCCAGCATTTT.

The rearrangement links TRBV7-9 to TRBJ2-3; TRBD1 or TRBD2 may be the D gene (6 bases each). There are 15 residues in the CDR3. V lost 5 bases, J lost 6 bases, and 18 bases lay in between. Germline CDR1 SEHNR, CDR2 FQNEAQ (reference sequence). The CDR3 sequence is CASSTPDGGRDTQYF. The CDR3 DNA is TGTGCCAGCAGCACCCCTGACGGGGGCAGGGATACGCAGTATTTT.